One and the same sample provided the 24 T cell receptor beta chains below, sequenced in a study of CD8 T cells in ankylosing spondylitis. TCRdb recomputed calls from the 5' RACE reads with MiXCR, one row per CDR3 protein. The repertoire has 290,000 or so distinct CDR3 sequences, around 20% of them found once; the top ten carry 3.5% to 4.5%. Material: blood, either unsorted or a sorted T cell fraction (not recorded which). Receptors were obtained from a female donor with ankylosing spondylitis or in good health (not recorded which).

The chain uses TRBV12-2 and TRBJ1-5; TRBD1, the table's D call, lacks a check against the DNA. TRBV12-2 represents a pseudogene. The CDR3 length is 19 residues. CDR3 sequence: CASPDPPRGQGFRDQPQHF. The CDR3 bases are TGTGCAAGTCCCGACCCCCCCCGAGGACAGGGGTTCAGGGATCAGCCCCAGCATTTT.

This clonotype was seen only a few times. V gene TRBV20-1 combines with J gene TRBJ2-1; unclear D gene. Between the trimmed V and J ends, which lost 0 bases and 4 bases, there was a span of 10 bases. Germline loops: CDR1 DFQATT, CDR2 SNEGSKA (reference sequence). The length of the CDR3 is 14 residues. CDR3 amino acids: CSARDTDWYNEQFF. The CDR3 DNA is TGCAGTGCTAGAGACACCGACTGGTACAATGAGCAGTTCTTC.

There are a few counts of this clonotype. V is TRBV12-3 or TRBV12-4 and J is TRBJ2-1; D possibly matches TRBD1 or TRBD2 (5 bases each). V was cut by 5 bases and J by 4 bases, with 12 bases left in between. The CDR3 has 14 amino acids. The CDR3: CASSLIEGYNEQFF. CDR3 sequence (DNA): TGTGCCAGCAGTCTTATAGAGGGGTACAATGAGCAGTTCTTC.

This clonotype came up a few times. The chain recombines TRBV5-1 with TRBJ2-7; D unresolved. CDR3 length equals 14 residues. The ends were cut back, 4 bases at V and 4 bases at J, with 15 bases in the middle. Germline V lookup: CDR1 SGHRS, CDR2 YFSETQ. DNA for the CDR3: TGCGCCAGCAGCATAGACTCACTAAGGTACGAGCAGTACTTC. Encoded protein: CASSIDSLRYEQYF.

This sequence joins TRBV5-5 and TRBJ2-7; weak D call: TRBD2 (6 bases). Per the germline V gene, CDR1 is SGHKS and CDR2 is YYEKEE (reference sequence). This CDR3 spans 15 amino acids. Trimming left V 1 base short and J 5 bases short, with 16 bases between. The CDR3 loop is CASSLTNPEGHEQYF. CDR3 coding DNA: TGTGCCAGCAGCTTGACGAACCCGGAGGGCCACGAGCAGTACTTC.

The chain combines TRBV4-2 with TRBJ2-7, with D hard to call. The CDR3 extends over 14 amino acids. Germline CDR1 reads LGHNA; CDR2 reads YNFKEQ. Trimming took off 4 bases at V and 5 bases at J, with 15 bases between the two ends. For the CDR3, the DNA is TGTGCCAGCAGCCTCGGGCTAGTTGTCCACGAGCAGTACTTC. As protein: CASSLGLVVHEQYF.

The chain couples TRBV27 to TRBJ1-5; D unclear. The CDR3 has 14 amino acids. V was cut by 5 bases and J by 4 bases, with 12 bases left in between. Germline CDR1 reads MNHEY; CDR2 reads SMNVEV (reference sequence). The CDR3 loop is CASSPLDGNQPQHF. CDR3 coding DNA: TGTGCCAGCAGTCCCCTTGACGGGAATCAGCCCCAGCATTTT.

This sequence joins TRBV27 and TRBJ2-7; TRBD2 aligns across 7 bases. V lost 2 bases, J lost 6 bases, and 1 base stayed unmatched. The CDR3 spans 12 residues. Germline CDR1 and CDR2: MNHEY and SMNVEV (reference sequence). For the CDR3, the DNA is TGTGCCAGCAGTTTAACGGGAGGCGAGCAGTACTTC. This gives the protein CASSLTGGEQYF.

This clonotype was seen a handful of times. The CDR3 reads CASSSRNSGANVLTF. CDR3 coding DNA: TGTGCCAGCAGCTCCCGCAACTCTGGGGCCAACGTCCTGACTTTC. This sequence joins TRBV2 and TRBJ2-6, with D uncertain. CDR3 length: 15 residues. Trimming removed 6 bases at V and 0 bases at J, with 9 bases between. Germline CDR1 is SNHLY and CDR2 is FYNNEI.

The V and J genes are TRBV11-3 and TRBJ2-1; D uncertain. The V gene's germline CDR1 is SGHNT and CDR2 YENEEA. The CDR3 consists of 13 residues. V dropped 4 bases and J dropped 5 bases, with 9 bases sitting between them. The CDR3 protein is CASSYQDHNEQFF. CDR3 coding DNA: TGTGCCAGCAGCTATCAGGATCACAATGAGCAGTTCTTC.

This clonotype was picked up a small number of times. The J gene is TRBJ1-2, the V gene TRBV28; the D is unclear. This CDR3 has 13 residues. The germline CDR1 and CDR2 sequences are MDHEN and SYDVKM. V dropped 6 bases and J dropped 1 base, with 9 bases sitting between them. As DNA, the CDR3 is TGTGCCAGCAGCGGGAGTTATAACTATGGCTACACCTTC. It codes for CASSGSYNYGYTF.

This clonotype turned up a few times. The gene calls are TRBV12-3 or TRBV12-4 and TRBJ1-2, with 9 bases matching TRBD1. This CDR3 is built from 15 residues. The junction had 9 bases not matched to a gene; V was cut back by 6 bases and J by 4 bases. CDR3 in DNA: TGTGCCAGCAGCTTTACAGGGGGCATTGGCTATGGCTACACCTTC. Encoded protein: CASSFTGGIGYGYTF.

The rearrangement joins TRBV6-1 to TRBJ2-5, with D perhaps being TRBD1 or TRBD2 (5 bases each). V gave up 6 bases and J gave up 5 bases, with 16 bases separating them. Germline lookup yields CDR1 MNHNS and CDR2 SASEGT. The CDR3 runs 14 residues. The CDR3 sequence: CASRLVTGRETQYF. CDR3 bases: TGTGCCAGCAGACTAGTTACAGGACGGGAGACCCAGTACTTC.

This clonotype appeared a few times. The chain carries TRBV6-5 and TRBJ2-7; 9 nucleotides match TRBD1. The germline V gene has CDR1 MNHEY and CDR2 SVGAGI. The CDR3 covers 16 residues. The V gene end was trimmed by 2 bases and the J gene end by 3 bases; junction bases not matched to a gene: 8. In DNA form, the CDR3 reads TGTGCCAGCAGTTACGCCGACAGGGGGGACTACTACGAGCAGTACTTC. As protein: CASSYADRGDYYEQYF.

The rearrangement joins TRBV9 to TRBJ1-1; D is uncertain. Looked up from germline, CDR1 is SGDLS and CDR2 is YYNGEE. V gave up 0 bases and J gave up 8 bases, with 11 bases separating them. The CDR3 is made up of 13 amino acids. In nucleotides, the CDR3 is TGTGCCAGCAGCGTAGTGGACGGAGGGGAAGCTTTCTTT. Translating it yields CASSVVDGGEAFF.

The sample holds a few counts of this clonotype. The rearrangement joins TRBV20-1 to TRBJ2-5; 7 bases fit TRBD2. There are 11 residues in the CDR3. The trim removed 3 bases at V and 5 bases at J, leaving 0 bases unmatched. Germline assignment: CDR1 DFQATT and CDR2 SNEGSKA (reference sequence). CDR3: CSASSGETQYF. In DNA form, the CDR3 reads TGCAGTGCTAGTAGCGGGGAGACCCAGTACTTC.

In its sample, this clonotype was seen a few times. The chain is built from TRBV3-1 and TRBJ1-2; D possibly corresponds to TRBD1 (5 bases). V lost 4 bases and J 7 bases, leaving 10 bases between the germline ends. The germline V gene encodes CDR1 LGHDT and CDR2 YNNKEL (reference sequence). The CDR3 spans 12 residues. CDR3 DNA sequence: TGTGCCAGCAGCCCCGGGGCTCCTGGCTACACCTTC. It encodes CASSPGAPGYTF. The entire variable domain, with the rest obtained from reference TRBV3-1 and TRBJ1-2, is as follows: DTAVSQTPKYLVTQMGNDKSIKCEQNLGHDTMYWYKQDSKKFLKIMFSYNNKELIINETVPNRFSPKSPDKAHLNLHINSLELGDSAVYFCASSPGAPGYTFGSGTRLTVV.

V usage is TRBV15 and J usage is TRBJ2-1, with 7 nucleotides matching TRBD2. This CDR3 comprises 16 residues. Trimming removed 0 bases from V and 5 bases from J; junction bases left unmatched: 7. Looked up from germline, CDR1 is LNHNV and CDR2 is YYDKDF (reference sequence). CDR3 protein: CATSRENSGWDNEQFF. CDR3 nucleotides: TGTGCCACCAGCAGAGAAAATAGCGGGTGGGACAATGAGCAGTTCTTC. The full variable domain, completed using reference TRBV15 and TRBJ2-1, is DAMVIQNPRYQVTQFGKPVTLSCSQTLNHNVMYWYQQKSSQAPKLLFHYYDKDFNNEADTPDNFQSRRPNTSFCFLDIRSPGLGDTAMYLCATSRENSGWDNEQFFGPGTRLTVL.

This clonotype appeared many times. The chain joins TRBV12-3 or TRBV12-4 to TRBJ2-2; D gene uncertain. The CDR3 is 13 amino acids. V was shortened by 7 bases and J by 5 bases, with 11 bases between the two germline ends. DNA for the CDR3: TGTGCCAGCACCCCTCACAGAACCGGGGAGCTGTTTTTT. Its translation is CASTPHRTGELFF.

This clonotype came up a few times. The rearrangement joins TRBV29-1 to TRBJ2-3; TRBD2 is a possible D gene (5 bases). V shed 3 bases and J shed 6 bases, with 16 bases lying between them. The CDR3 loop spans 14 amino acids. Germline CDR1 is SQVTM and CDR2 is ANQGSEA. This chain's CDR3 is CSVEGGPSPDTQYF. The CDR3 DNA reads as TGCAGCGTTGAGGGCGGGCCAAGCCCTGATACGCAGTATTTT.

The genes are TRBV28 and TRBJ2-1, with 8 bases matching TRBD2. The CDR3 sequence is 15 residues long. The V and J ends lost 8 bases and 2 bases, in that order; junction bases with no gene match: 8. Looked up from germline, CDR1 is MDHEN and CDR2 is SYDVKM. CDR3 loop: CASPPAGATYNEQFF. For the CDR3, the DNA is TGTGCCAGCCCCCCAGCGGGAGCCACCTACAATGAGCAGTTCTTC.

The J gene is TRBJ2-3, the V gene TRBV5-1, with 7 bases fitting TRBD2. V was clipped by 7 bases and J by 5 bases; unmatched bases: 16. Germline CDR1 is SGHRS and CDR2 is YFSETQ. CDR3 length: 16 residues. The CDR3 loop is CASRAGVGAGGDTQYF. The CDR3 DNA follows: TGCGCCAGCCGGGCGGGAGTAGGGGCCGGCGGAGATACGCAGTATTTT. The variable domain in full, completed from reference TRBV5-1 and TRBJ2-3, reads KAGVTQTPRYLIKTRGQQVTLSCSPISGHRSVSWYQQTPGQGLQFLFEYFSETQRNKGNFPGRFSGRQFSNSRSEMNVSTLELGDSALYLCASRAGVGAGGDTQYFGPGTRLTVL.

V and J are TRBV20-1 and TRBJ2-1; 9 bases match TRBD2. This CDR3 comprises 16 residues. V shed 1 base, J shed 9 bases, and the junction held 13 bases outside the gene matches. CDR1 is DFQATT and CDR2 is SNEGSKA in the germline V gene (reference sequence). The CDR3 DNA reads as TGCAGTGCTAGAGGTTTAGCGGGAGAAAGGCGCAGTGAGCAGTTCTTC. It is translated as CSARGLAGERRSEQFF.

V usage is TRBV7-2 and J usage is TRBJ2-3, with D maybe TRBD2 (6 bases). This CDR3 spans 13 amino acids. Trimming removed 3 bases from V and 5 bases from J, with 9 bases in between. Germline loops: CDR1 SGHTA, CDR2 FQGNSA. The CDR3 DNA sequence: TGTGCCAGCAGCTTCACGGGAGTAGATACGCAGTATTTT. Translated: CASSFTGVDTQYF.